The text below deals with one T cell receptor beta chain. This sample stems from a study of PD-L1 blockade in urothelial cancer. Study-wide context: Median blood clonality was roughly 0.088, with more than 75,000 unique TCRs.

This sample's time point: pretreatment peripheral blood. Metastatic or locally advanced urothelial carcinoma was present in the patients. Only in-frame clones appear in the TCRdb table, and some are missing; sequencing was by immunoSEQ multiplex PCR. The sample yields 130,000 or so clones, approximately 84% seen once. Looked up from germline, CDR1 is SGHRS and CDR2 is YFSETQ. Losses at the gene ends were 0 bases for V and 6 bases for J; bases not matched to a gene: 6. The CDR3 extends over 16 amino acids. The chain combines TRBV5-1 with TRBJ2-1; 10 bases fit TRBD2. This specimen was PBMCs, taken around atezolizumab (anti-PD-L1) treatment. This TCR was recovered from a man aged 45-65 years with urothelial cancer. The CDR3 sequence is CASSLGAGGPFNEQFF. The CDR3 DNA is TGCGCCAGCAGCTTGGGAGCGGGAGGGCCATTCAATGAGCAGTTCTTC.